Here is one TCR beta chain with its context. This clone is categorized as medium-sized (0.01 to 0.1%). No cognate antigen has been identified for it. No qualities accompany the bases; no much larger clone lies one base away. Receptor amplification or capture employed the immunoSEQ multiplex PCR assay. About 9.1 x 10^4 TCR templates per sample were assayed on the deep sequencing platform. Genomic DNA extracted from sorted T cells was the material used for TCRbeta CDR3 sequencing. On the study's bioinformatics: The R programming language was used for clonal analysis of the TCRbeta CDR3 data. Alloreactive CD4+ and CD8+ clones were defined by comparing unstimulated samples with post-reaction CFSE-low samples. Regulatory or non-regulatory origin was assigned to alloreactive CD4+ clones by matching of sequences to sorted unstimulated Treg and non-Treg repertoires. Held by TCRdb, this immuneACCESS table contains in-frame sequences only and omits some clones. Under half of the omission traces to an unresolved V gene where checked; the cause of the rest is unknown. The V and J calls and clone size were taken over from that table, and D and trimming were inferred from the DNA. The sample includes about 10,000 clones, with around 40% observed a single time. In total, the top ten clones hold about 10% of the sample.

Taken from cysteine to phenylalanine, the CDR3 has 12 residues. Only CDR3 DNA is held: 36 bases, read in frame from base 1. Relative to germline, V is 3 bases shorter and J is 5 bases shorter, with 5 bases between their ends. According to the germline V gene, CDR1 reads SNHLY and CDR2 reads FYNNEI. Cells in the mixed lymphocyte reaction were cultured together at 37 degrees C for 6 to 7 days. After responder PBMCs were labelled with CFSE and stimulator PBMCs with Violet Dye, the two populations were combined at a 1:1 ratio. Sorted unstimulated T cells and proliferating T cells recovered from mixed lymphocyte reactions underwent TCRbeta CDR3 sequencing. Fresh whole blood from fewer than 12 HLA-typed healthy donors was used to isolate PBMCs. For TCR sequencing, responder T cells that had proliferated and were CFSE-low were FACS-sorted once the mixed lymphocyte reaction was over. This specimen belongs to a study of siplizumab effects on memory and regulatory T cells (dated by TCRdb to about 2019). About the full investigation: Across 8 or 9 responder-stimulator pairs, mixed lymphocyte reactions were run in pairs, around 1 with siplizumab at 0.9 to 1 ug/mL and around 1 without drug. The effect of the anti-CD2 antibody siplizumab on alloreactive T-cell subsets was examined in allogeneic mixed lymphocyte reactions constructed from human PBMCs. Study-wide findings and limitations: A naive or memory phenotype could not be assigned to roughly 75-96% of proliferating CD4+ or CD8+ clones. Unstimulated naive T cells appeared to be more diverse than memory T cells, and naive cells seemed to make a substantial contribution to the alloresponse. Whether proliferating Tregs from siplizumab cultures were suppressive was not functionally confirmed. Because sequences below about 10^-5 frequency were poorly captured, only a minor fraction of alloreactive clones could be mapped to unstimulated subsets. The cumulative frequency of alloreactive sequences traceable to unstimulated CD4+ memory T cells was significantly reduced by siplizumab. Among mappable alloreactive CD4+ clones, the Treg-derived fraction averaged approximately 72% with siplizumab versus 25% to 30% in control reactions.

Sample: CFSE-low (dividing) CD8+ T cells sorted from an allogeneic mixed lymphocyte reaction. The sequence derives from a human donor in good health; the cells came from an allogeneic mixed lymphocyte reaction. This receptor chain uses TRBV2 and TRBJ1-5; possibly the D gene is TRBD1, per 5 matching bases. The CDR3 region has the sequence CASSETDQPQHF. The nucleotides read TGTGCCAGCAGTGAGACAGATCAGCCCCAGCATTTT. Outside the CDR3, residues come from the reference TRBV2 and TRBJ1-5 proteins, so the full variable domain is: EPEVTQTPSHQVTQMGQEVILRCVPISNHLYFYWYRQILGQKVEFLVSFYNNEISEKSEIFDDQFSVERPDGSNFTLKIRSTKLEDSAMYFCASSETDQPQHFGDGTRLSIL.